Below, 5 T cell receptor beta chains from the same sample are listed, as sequenced in a study of HIV-infected patients and healthy controls. TCRdb processed the 5' RACE reads anew with MiXCR; each CDR3 protein has one entry. The sample has approximately 64,000 distinct CDR3 sequences; approximately 21% are singletons. The material sequenced was CD4+ T cells from blood. The receptor source for this set is a human donor in good health.

V is TRBV3-1 and J is TRBJ1-6; the D is unclear. Germline CDR1 LGHDT, CDR2 YNNKEL (reference sequence). This CDR3 spans 14 amino acids. Trimming shortened V by 5 bases and J by 4 bases, and 9 bases separated the two germline ends. The CDR3: CASSTQVYNSPLHF. The CDR3 DNA sequence: TGTGCCAGCAGCACTCAGGTATATAATTCACCCCTCCACTTT.

This clonotype was seen a handful of times. This sequence joins TRBV3-1 and TRBJ2-3; no firm D call. Trimming left V 0 bases short and J 14 bases short, with 15 bases between. Germline CDR1 is LGHDT and CDR2 is YNNKEL (reference sequence). The CDR3 loop spans 13 amino acids. Here the CDR3 DNA reads TGTGCCAGCAGCCAAGATGCTGGGAAGGTCCCGTATTTT. Residues: CASSQDAGKVPYF.

The genes are TRBV7-8 and TRBJ2-1; 11 nucleotides line up with TRBD2. This CDR3 comprises 16 residues. Germline-derived CDR1 and CDR2 are SGHVS and FQNEAQ. The V and J ends lost 6 bases and 9 bases, in that order; junction bases with no gene match: 13. CDR3 coding DNA: TGTGCCAGCAGTCCTTGGGGTAGCGGGAGGGCCGGTGAGCAGTTCTTC. It encodes CASSPWGSGRAGEQFF.

Many counts were recorded for this clonotype. The J gene is TRBJ2-6, the V gene TRBV12-3 or TRBV12-4; no definite D call. Trimming removed 5 bases from V and 0 bases from J, with 8 bases in between. CDR3 length equals 15 residues. CDR3 region: CASSGRHSGANVLTF. The CDR3 nucleotides are TGTGCCAGCAGTGGACGGCACTCTGGGGCCAACGTCCTGACTTTC.

Only a few counts were recorded for this clonotype. CDR3 DNA: TGTGCCAGCAGCTTGGACGAACAAACGCGGCGGTTCTTC. Its protein product is CASSLDEQTRRFF. The chain couples TRBV5-4 to TRBJ2-1, with D unclear. With 0 bases removed from V and 15 bases from J, the gap between germline ends came to 16 bases. Germline CDR1 is SGHNT and CDR2 is YYREEE (reference sequence). This CDR3 has 13 amino acids.